This entry describes one T cell receptor beta chain. Its target is not known. Clones were read by immunoSEQ multiplex PCR, and TCRdb kept only the in-frame ones, dropping some. The table lists just under 8,000 clones, 80% to 90% of them singletons. The sample comes from a study of OX40 agonist ivuxolimab in advanced cancers. Study-level background: Hepatocellular carcinoma, melanoma, renal cell or head and neck cancer was diagnosed in the dose-escalation patients. Partial responses were seen in three patients, one with hepatocellular carcinoma and two with cutaneous melanoma.

The CDR3 is made up of 14 amino acids. Trimming pared 2 bases from V and 1 base from J, leaving 5 bases between. Germline CDR1 is KGHSH and CDR2 is LQKENI. Study-level results: Dosing at 0.1 to 3.0 mg/kg was accompanied by clonal expansion of CD4+ and CD8+ blood T cells by week 6.

The chain has TRBV18 and TRBJ2-2; D unresolved. The material sequenced was CD4+ or CD8+ T cells sorted from blood, taken in a trial of the OX40 agonist ivuxolimab. This TCR derives from an adult with an advanced solid tumor such as melanoma, head and neck, liver or kidney cancer. CDR3 amino acids: CASSPDGNTGELFF. The CDR3, as DNA: TGTGCCAGCTCACCAGACGGGAACACCGGGGAGCTGTTTTTT.